These 15 T cell receptor beta chains share one sample of origin, sequenced in a study of shared clonotypes between healthy human individuals. Only in-frame clones appear in the TCRdb table, and some are missing; sequencing was by immunoSEQ multiplex PCR. The table records over a million clones, around 82% of them present only once. Sequencing used memory CD4+ T cells from PBMCs. Subset in this sample: CD45RA-negative fraction. These receptors were taken from a man in his late teens or twenties in good health. Some clones in this sample may be carry-over from other donors' samples.

The V call is TRBV10-3, the J call TRBJ2-3; TRBD2 aligns across 10 bases. From germline, CDR1 is ENHRY and CDR2 SYGVKD. The CDR3 consists of 14 residues. The trim removed 6 bases at V and 4 bases at J, leaving 4 bases unmatched. DNA of the CDR3: TGTGCCATCAGCGGGCTAGCGGGAGCAGATACGCAGTATTTT. Translation gives CAISGLAGADTQYF.

V and J are TRBV7-2 and TRBJ1-3; TRBD1 agrees at 9 bases. The CDR3 runs 14 residues. J lost 8 bases, V lost 4 bases, and 6 bases had no gene match. Per germline, CDR1 SGHTA and CDR2 FQGNSA. CDR3 in amino acids: CASSSPGQGYTIYF. CDR3 nucleotides: TGTGCCAGCAGCTCGCCGGGACAGGGATACACCATATATTTT.

CDR3 residues: CASSQDSRGQAYGYTF. CDR3 nucleotide sequence: TGCGCCAGCAGCCAAGATAGCAGGGGCCAGGCCTATGGCTACACCTTC. The chain links TRBV4-1 to TRBJ1-2; the D gene is possibly TRBD1 (6 bases). Germline loops: CDR1 MGHRA, CDR2 YSYEKL. The CDR3 length is 16 residues. V was pared by 0 bases and J by 4 bases, with 15 bases between.

J is TRBJ2-7 and V is TRBV6-6, with 8 bases aligning to TRBD1. The V and J ends lost 2 bases and 4 bases, in that order; junction bases with no gene match: 4. CDR1 is MNHNY and CDR2 is SVGAGI in the germline V gene (reference sequence). The length of the CDR3 is 14 residues. This chain's CDR3 is CASSYRDRFYEQYF. The CDR3 coding sequence is TGTGCCAGCAGTTACAGGGACAGGTTTTACGAGCAGTACTTC.

V gene TRBV7-2 combines with J gene TRBJ1-2; 8 nucleotides match TRBD1. The germline CDR1 and CDR2 sequences are SGHTA and FQGNSA. This CDR3 comprises 13 residues. V was pared by 1 base and J by 10 bases, with 5 bases of the junction left unmatched. In nucleotides, the CDR3 is TGTGCCAGCAGCTTAGTTGGACAGGGAACCTACACCTTC. Its translation: CASSLVGQGTYTF.

This clone was observed at least ten times. The chain employs TRBV27 and TRBJ2-3; 8 bases align to TRBD2. CDR1 and CDR2 from the germline V gene are MNHEY and SMNVEV (reference sequence). This CDR3 is built from 14 residues. J gave up 3 bases and V 5 bases, and 4 bases lay outside the gene matches. CDR3 bases: TGTGCCAGCAGTACCAGACTAGCGACAGATACGCAGTATTTT. It encodes CASSTRLATDTQYF.

The chain has TRBV5-1 and TRBJ1-5; D perhaps matches TRBD1 (6 bases). In germline, CDR1 is SGHRS, CDR2 YFSETQ. V lost 5 bases and J 7 bases, leaving 13 bases between the germline ends. This CDR3 contains 13 residues. CDR3 amino acids: CASSPGVEQPQHF. The CDR3 DNA reads as TGCGCCAGCAGTCCAGGGGTGGAGCAGCCCCAGCATTTT.

In the case of this clone: Other DNA variants within this sample encode the same CDR3. This sequence joins TRBV28 and TRBJ2-3; 11 bases line up with TRBD2. The CDR3 loop spans 14 amino acids. The J segment lost 5 bases and the V segment lost 2 bases, leaving 0 bases of the junction unmatched. Germline loops: CDR1 MDHEN, CDR2 SYDVKM. CDR3 protein: CASSLGLAGDTQYF. The CDR3 DNA reads as TGTGCCAGCAGTTTAGGACTAGCGGGAGATACGCAGTATTTT.

The chain uses TRBV7-2 and TRBJ2-5; 12 positions agree with TRBD1. Matching the DNA end better, TRBJ2-7 makes the J call doubtful. Germline lookup yields CDR1 SGHTA and CDR2 FQGNSA. The CDR3 is made up of 14 amino acids. The CDR3 DNA sequence: TGTGCCAGCAGCTGGGGACAGGGGGCTTACGAGCAGTACTTC. Its protein is CASSWGQGAYEQYF.

The V and J genes are TRBV10-3 and TRBJ2-3; weak D call: TRBD2 (6 bases). Germline CDR1 and CDR2: ENHRY and SYGVKD. The CDR3 is 14 amino acids. V was clipped by 6 bases and J by 6 bases, with 16 bases between them. CDR3 loop: CAISPARDGDTQYF. The CDR3 DNA sequence: TGTGCCATCAGCCCAGCGCGGGACGGGGATACGCAGTATTTT.

J is TRBJ2-1 and V is TRBV7-3; 10 nucleotides line up with TRBD1. V was clipped by 5 bases and J by 9 bases; unmatched bases: 7. The CDR3 has 14 residues. CDR1 and CDR2 from the germline V gene are SGHTA and FQGTGA. As DNA, the CDR3 is TGTGCCAGCAGCCCCCGGGACAGGGGCGGTGAGCAGTTCTTC. This sequence encodes CASSPRDRGGEQFF.

The chain carries TRBV14 and TRBJ1-4; 7 bases map to TRBD1. Trimming cost V 1 base and J 3 bases; bases outside gene matches: 2. Germline V gene sequence: CDR1 SGHDN, CDR2 FVKESK. This CDR3 spans 15 amino acids. The CDR3 region has the DNA TGTGCCAGCAGCCAAGGGGACAGCCCTAATGAAAAACTGTTTTTT. Translating gives CASSQGDSPNEKLFF. Filled out from reference TRBV14 and TRBJ1-4, the complete variable domain reads EAGVTQFPSHSVIEKGQTVTLRCDPISGHDNLYWYRRVMGKEIKFLLHFVKESKQDESGMPNNRFLAERTGGTYSTLKVQPAELEDSGVYFCASSQGDSPNEKLFFGSGTQLSVL.

The chain combines TRBV14 with TRBJ2-3; 8 nucleotides match TRBD2. The CDR3 is made up of 19 amino acids. Trimming removed 3 bases from V and 3 bases from J; junction bases left unmatched: 17. CDR1 and CDR2 from the germline V gene are SGHDN and FVKESK. CDR3 amino acids: CASSHSSYLSGRTTDTQYF. Here the CDR3 DNA reads TGTGCCAGCAGCCATTCCTCCTACCTAAGCGGGAGAACGACAGATACGCAGTATTTT.

This clone was recorded many times. J is TRBJ2-7 and V is TRBV6-6; TRBD2 matches at 9 bases. The germline CDR1 and CDR2 sequences are MNHNY and SVGAGI (reference sequence). Trimming took 6 bases from V and 3 from J; bases not matched to a gene: 6. The CDR3 consists of 14 residues. The CDR3 DNA follows: TGTGCCAGCAGCTACGGACTAGCGAGCTACGAGCAGTACTTC. Protein product: CASSYGLASYEQYF.

This sequence joins TRBV5-1 and TRBJ1-3, with D unclear. V gave up 5 bases and J gave up 0 bases, with 12 bases separating them. CDR3 length equals 15 residues. Per germline, CDR1 SGHRS and CDR2 YFSETQ. CDR3 sequence: CASSSDSYSGNTIYF. CDR3 in DNA: TGCGCCAGCAGTTCAGACTCCTACTCTGGAAACACCATATATTTT.